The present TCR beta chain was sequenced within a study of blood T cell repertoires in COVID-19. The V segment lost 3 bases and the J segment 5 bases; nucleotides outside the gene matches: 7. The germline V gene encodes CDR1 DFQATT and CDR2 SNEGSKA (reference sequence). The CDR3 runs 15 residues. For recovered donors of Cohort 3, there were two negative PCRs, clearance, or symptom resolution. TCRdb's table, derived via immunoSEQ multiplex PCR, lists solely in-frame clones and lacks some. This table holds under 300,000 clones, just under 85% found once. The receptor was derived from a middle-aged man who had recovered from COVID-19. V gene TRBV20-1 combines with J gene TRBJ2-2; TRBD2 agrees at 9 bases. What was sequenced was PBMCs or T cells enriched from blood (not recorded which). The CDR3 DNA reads TGCAGTGCTAGTCGGTTGCGGGGGGGTACCGGGGAGCTGTTTTTT. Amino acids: CSASRLRGGTGELFF.